Here is one T cell receptor beta chain with its context. The antigen is unknown. Germline lookup yields CDR1 MDHEN and CDR2 SYDVKM. CDR3 length equals 15 residues. After removal of 2 bases from V and 5 bases from J, the junction contained 6 bases not matched to a gene. Investigators profiled TCR beta VDJ and CDR3 from genomic DNA template. TCRdb re-analysed the reads in MiXCR, keeping a single row per CDR3 protein. This table holds about 200,000 distinct CDR3 sequences, 40% to 60% found once. This record comes from a study of CD8+CD57+ T cells in acquired aplastic anemia. Study-level information: Sorted CD4+ and CD8+ cells gave an average of around 3.1 ug of DNA. Study-wide results and caveats: The number of CD8+ CDR3 sequences shared by patients and controls was 25 to 35.

The authors sequenced patients whose flow cytometry had shown CD8+CD57+ cell expansion. The chain carries TRBV28 and TRBJ2-5; 9 positions match TRBD1. The clonotype originates from a human donor with aplastic anemia. The source material was sorted CD4+, CD8+, or CD8+CD57+ T cells (not recorded which) from PBMCs. Written as DNA, the CDR3 is TGTGCCAGCAGTTTAGGGACAGGGTCCATCGAGACCCAGTACTTC. Encoded protein: CASSLGTGSIETQYF. The variable domain in full, with the rest retrieved from reference TRBV28 and TRBJ2-5, is DVKVTQSSRYLVKRTGEKVFLECVQDMDHENMFWYRQDPGLGLRLIYFSYDVKMKEKGDIPEGYSVSREKKERFSLILESASTNQTSMYLCASSLGTGSIETQYFGPGTRLLVL.